The clone carrying this TCR beta chain was detected only a few times. Its target is not known. A CD45RO/CCR7/CD25/CD127/CD95/CD27 panel sorted naive, central memory, regulatory and stem cell-like memory CD4+ cells. What was sequenced were expressed TCRB transcripts, since all of the isolated RNA had been reverse transcribed. Data came from immunoSEQ multiplex PCR; TCRdb stores just in-frame clones and leaves some out. The table lists 300,000 to 400,000 clones, roughly 12% of them singletons. Looked up from germline, CDR1 is SGDLS and CDR2 is YYNGEE. The CDR3 runs 12 residues. The junction had 2 bases not matched to a gene; V was cut back by 2 bases and J by 10 bases. The record originates from a study of beta chain features in type 1 diabetes. Study conclusions and caveats: People with Type 1 diabetes carried modestly yet significantly shorter TCRB CDR3s in all four CD4+ subsets. An over-representation of cells with high TCR expression could result from cDNA sequencing.

The sequence derives from a woman between 18 and 29 years old with type 1 diabetes. The V gene is TRBV9, the J gene TRBJ2-1; 8 bases align to TRBD2. The specimen was naive CD4+ T cells from blood. CDR3: CASSVLAGEQFF. The CDR3 nucleotides are TGTGCCAGCAGCGTGCTAGCGGGCGAGCAGTTCTTC.